The 18 T cell receptor beta chains presented below share a single source sample, sequenced in a study of blood T cell repertoires in COVID-19. Produced via immunoSEQ multiplex PCR; TCRdb's table is partial and in-frame only. The data hold 150,000 to 200,000 clones, with 85% to 95% observed a single time. The sequencing sample was made of peripheral blood. These receptors all come from a woman aged 60-75 years with COVID-19, enrolled during active disease.

This chain connects TRBV9 to TRBJ1-2, with D possibly being TRBD1 (6 bases). Trimming took 0 bases from V and 4 from J, leaving 10 bases between them. CDR3 length equals 14 residues. CDR1 and CDR2 from the germline V gene are SGDLS and YYNGEE. CDR3 residues: CASSVDRDGYGYTF. As DNA, the CDR3 is TGTGCCAGCAGCGTAGACAGGGATGGCTATGGCTACACCTTC.

This clone was observed once. The chain combines TRBV6-5 with TRBJ1-2; D uncertain. The CDR3 is 14 residues long. CDR1 and CDR2 (germline): MNHEY, SVGAGI. Trimming stripped 7 bases from V and 4 bases from J, with 16 bases between. The CDR3 nucleotides are TGTGCCAGCACCCCCGACCCCCGGGGCTATGGCTACACCTTC. Translated: CASTPDPRGYGYTF.

The chain combines TRBV7-9 with TRBJ1-6, with a weak D call TRBD1 (5 bases). The germline V gene encodes CDR1 SEHNR and CDR2 FQNEAQ (reference sequence). V was clipped by 4 bases and J by 14 bases, with 6 bases between them. The CDR3 sequence is 10 residues long. CDR3 amino acids: CASSSGALHF. CDR3 DNA: TGTGCCAGCAGCTCGGGGGCCCTCCACTTT.

The chain is built from TRBV27 and TRBJ2-7; 8 nucleotides line up with TRBD1. The ends lost 5 bases at V and 3 bases at J; junction bases unmatched: 6. The CDR3 has 14 amino acids. Germline V gene data show CDR1 as MNHEY and CDR2 as SMNVEV (reference sequence). The CDR3 reads CASSNRDRIYEQYF. In DNA, the CDR3 is TGTGCCAGCAGTAACCGGGACAGGATCTACGAGCAGTACTTC.

The chain uses TRBV6-2 or TRBV6-3 and TRBJ1-2; D is unresolved. Germline V lookup: CDR1 MNHEY, CDR2 SVGEGT. The CDR3 totals 15 residues. V lost 0 bases, J lost 4 bases, and 12 bases lay in between. CDR3 DNA: TGTGCCAGCAGTTACTCGAGTTCGGCGGTCTATGGCTACACCTTC. It yields the protein CASSYSSSAVYGYTF.

The J gene is TRBJ1-2, the V gene TRBV18; possibly TRBD1 for D (5 bases). With 4 bases removed from V and 0 bases from J, the gap between germline ends came to 12 bases. The germline V gene has CDR1 KGHSH and CDR2 LQKENI. This CDR3 is built from 15 residues. The CDR3 reads CASSRGTGANYGYTF. CDR3 nucleotide sequence: TGTGCCAGCTCACGGGGGACGGGGGCTAACTATGGCTACACCTTC.

The chain has TRBV5-1 and TRBJ2-5; TRBD1 aligns across 8 bases. This CDR3 has 14 residues. After removal of 4 bases from V and 4 bases from J, the junction contained 6 bases not matched to a gene. CDR1 and CDR2 from the germline V gene are SGHRS and YFSETQ. The CDR3 region has the DNA TGCGCCAGCAGCCTGGACAGGGTACGAGAGACCCAGTACTTC. Its translation is CASSLDRVRETQYF.

The rearrangement links TRBV29-1 to TRBJ1-2; 7 nucleotides match TRBD1. This CDR3 spans 16 amino acids. Germline V CDR1 and CDR2: SQVTM, ANQGSEA. The junction had 10 bases not matched to a gene; V was cut back by 0 bases and J by 3 bases. The DNA for the CDR3 is TGCAGCGTTGAAGATCGACAGGGAAAGGTAGACTATGGCTACACCTTC. It is translated as CSVEDRQGKVDYGYTF. Drawing the rest from reference TRBV29-1 and TRBJ1-2, the complete variable domain is SAVISQKPSRDICQRGTSLTIQCQVDSQVTMMFWYRQQPGQSLTLIATANQGSEATYESGFVIDKFPISRPNLTFSTLTVSNMSPEDSSIYLCSVEDRQGKVDYGYTFGSGTRLTVV.

In the case of this clone: Compared with germline, one end of the junction differs, possibly owing to a read error. The CDR3 coding sequence is TGTGCCAGCGCACCGGGACAGACCACAGATACGCAGTATTTT. This translates into CASAPGQTTDTQYF. V and J are TRBV18 and TRBJ2-3; 7 nucleotides line up with TRBD1. From germline, CDR1 is KGHSH and CDR2 LQKENI. The CDR3 consists of 14 residues.

This clone was seen just once. The rearrangement joins TRBV19 to TRBJ2-7; 7 nucleotides match TRBD2. CDR1 is LNHDA and CDR2 is SQIVND in the germline V gene (reference sequence). Trimming removed 5 bases from V and 2 bases from J; junction bases left unmatched: 3. The CDR3 sequence is 13 residues long. This chain's CDR3 is CASSPRGAYEQYF. CDR3 DNA: TGTGCCAGTAGTCCTCGGGGGGCCTACGAGCAGTACTTC. Complete variable domain (other parts from reference TRBV19 and TRBJ2-7): DGGITQSPKYLFRKEGQNVTLSCEQNLNHDAMYWYRQDPGQGLRLIYYSQIVNDFQKGDIAEGYSVSREKKESFPLTVTSAQKNPTAFYLCASSPRGAYEQYFGPGTRLTVT.

V and J are TRBV6-2 or TRBV6-3 and TRBJ2-2; TRBD1 might be the D (5 bases). The CDR3 is 17 amino acids. CDR1 MNHEY and CDR2 SVGEGT come from the germline V gene. V shed 0 bases and J shed 0 bases, with 11 bases lying between them. This chain's CDR3 is CASSYSQGGANTGELFF. The CDR3 bases are TGTGCCAGCAGTTACTCGCAGGGTGGCGCGAACACCGGGGAGCTGTTTTTT.

The chain has TRBV27 and TRBJ1-6; 11 nucleotides match TRBD1. Germline V gene lookup returns CDR1 MNHEY and CDR2 SMNVEV (reference sequence). The CDR3 totals 15 residues. V dropped 3 bases and J dropped 9; count of bases not matched to a gene: 4. This CDR3 reads CASSFQGQGGSPLHF. The CDR3 nucleotides are TGTGCCAGCAGTTTTCAGGGACAGGGGGGTTCACCCCTCCACTTT.

The chain combines TRBV27 with TRBJ1-5; D remains ambiguous. The CDR3 is 14 amino acids. Trimming removed 7 bases from V and 0 bases from J, with 10 bases in between. CDR1 and CDR2 (germline): MNHEY, SMNVEV (reference sequence). CDR3 sequence reads: CASNTRGSNQPQHF. The CDR3 coding sequence is TGTGCCAGCAACACTAGAGGTAGCAATCAGCCCCAGCATTTT.

The V gene is TRBV4-2, the J gene TRBJ1-2; 7 nucleotides match TRBD1. J lost 3 bases, V lost 0 bases, and 1 base had no gene match. This CDR3 has 14 amino acids. CDR1 LGHNA and CDR2 YNFKEQ come from the germline V gene. DNA for the CDR3: TGTGCCAGCAGCCAAGACAGGGGGGACTATGGCTACACCTTC. Residues: CASSQDRGDYGYTF.

CDR3 coding DNA: TGTGCCAGCAGTCCAGGGCCTCTTCGAGACGAGCAGTACTTC. Protein product: CASSPGPLRDEQYF. The gene calls are TRBV6-2 or TRBV6-3 and TRBJ2-7, with D perhaps matching TRBD1 (5 bases). The germline V gene has CDR1 MNHEY and CDR2 SVGEGT. This CDR3 spans 14 amino acids. V was clipped by 5 bases and J by 5 bases, with 16 bases between them.

The chain couples TRBV12-3 or TRBV12-4 to TRBJ1-1; D possibly corresponds to TRBD1 (6 bases). Trimming stripped 7 bases from V and 4 bases from J, with 13 bases between. The CDR3 is made up of 13 amino acids. The CDR3 protein is CASTLTGTTEAFF. CDR3 nucleotide sequence: TGTGCCAGCACCCTGACAGGAACCACTGAAGCTTTCTTT.

The V gene is TRBV4-3, the J gene TRBJ1-3, with 8 bases matching TRBD1. The trim removed 0 bases at V and 0 bases at J, leaving 1 base unmatched. Germline assignment: CDR1 LGHNA and CDR2 YSLEER. The CDR3 has 16 residues. The CDR3 reads CASSQDTGGSGNTIYF. The DNA for the CDR3 is TGCGCCAGCAGCCAAGATACAGGGGGCTCTGGAAACACCATATATTTT.

The chain carries TRBV5-6 and TRBJ2-5; 8 nucleotides align to TRBD2. Trimming at V came to 3 bases and at J to 2 bases, leaving 0 bases not matched to a gene. CDR1 is SGHDT, CDR2 YYEEEE, per germline. The length of the CDR3 is 13 residues. CDR3 bases: TGTGCCAGCAGCTCGGGGGGGCAAGAGACCCAGTACTTC. It yields the protein CASSSGGQETQYF.